This TCR beta chain emerged from a study of control samples from healthy donors and cancer patients. Germline CDR1 is ENHRY and CDR2 is SYGVKD. CDR3 length equals 12 residues. Trimming took 8 bases from V and 7 from J; bases not matched to a gene: 1. This clone was seen repeatedly, ten times or more. The sample carries other DNA sequences with the same CDR3. Sequenced by immunoSEQ multiplex PCR; TCRdb stores in-frame clones only, minus some. There are 150,000 to 200,000 clones in the sample; 91% occur only once, and 1.5% lies in the top ten. This chain links TRBV10-3 with TRBJ2-1; 11 bases are a match to TRBD2. The clonotype was recovered from a woman aged 25 to 39 in good health. The specimen sequenced was blood. DNA for the CDR3: TGTGCCATCGGACTAGCGGGTAATGAGCAGTTCTTC. As protein: CAIGLAGNEQFF.